The present TCR beta chain was sequenced within a study of regulatory T cells in long-lasting Graves disease. Study-wide background: A definition of persistent Graves' disease required over 5 years of antithyroid drugs plus positive TSH receptor antibodies. Whole-study results and caveats: Persistent Graves' patients possessed reduced TCR diversity relative to recently diagnosed ones. Persistent disease favored TRBV28, TRBJ1-2 and TRBJ2-5.

Arm-PCR of CDR3 regions and iRepertoire HTBI primers were used to build TCR beta libraries. Each CDR3 protein is one row after TCRdb ran MiXCR on the multiplex PCR reads. The sample has 600,000 to 800,000 distinct CDR3 sequences, about 32% seen once. Time point noted: persistent/refractory GD, antithyroid drugs over 5 years with positive TRAb. RNA from PBMCs was the source of the TCR library. Roughly 9.5-milliliter peripheral blood samples went into EDTA tubes. A remark on this clonotype: The antigen is not known.

CDR3 length: 15 amino acids. Deletions cut 3 bases from V and 2 bases from J, with 11 bases between. Per germline, CDR1 MDHEN and CDR2 SYDVKM. The rearrangement links TRBV28 to TRBJ2-1; tentatively, D is TRBD1 (6 bases). The receptor was derived from a female donor with Graves disease. The sequences come from peripheral blood mononuclear cells (PBMCs), collected when the disease was refractory, from a patient treated with antithyroid drugs. The CDR3 DNA reads as TGTGCCAGCAGTTTCCCCGACAGGACCTACAATGAGCAGTTCTTC. This encodes CASSFPDRTYNEQFF.